This TCR beta chain stems from a study of sequential checkpoint blockade in melanoma. Looking at the study overall: First-line arms were nivolumab then ipilimumab, or the reverse, randomized 1:1.

V was trimmed by 6 bases and J by 4 bases, leaving 22 bases between them. Per the germline V gene, CDR1 is ENHRY and CDR2 is SYGVKD. This CDR3 is 16 amino acids long. Clones were read by immunoSEQ multiplex PCR, and TCRdb kept only the in-frame ones, dropping some. The data show about 10,000 clones, around three quarters seen once. The treatment denotes: randomized to nivolumab then ipilimumab (arm A) or the reverse (arm B). PBMC sorting kept live CD3+CD8+ cells without CD19 or CD56. The chain links TRBV10-3 to TRBJ2-7; possibly TRBD1 for D (5 bases). The receptor was isolated from a human donor with melanoma. Sequenced material: CD8+ T cells sorted from blood (inferred from file names), taken from a patient given nivolumab and ipilimumab in sequence. CDR3 sequence reads: CAIRRDKLQGKYEQYF. The DNA of the CDR3 is TGTGCCATCAGGAGAGACAAACTCCAGGGAAAGTACGAGCAGTACTTC.